The entry that follows covers one T cell receptor (beta chain) sequence. Its specificity is unknown. Germline-derived CDR1 and CDR2 are KGHSH and LQKENI. The CDR3 extends over 15 amino acids. V lost 1 base and J lost 5, with 14 bases in between. These data come from a study of PD-1 blockade in classical Hodgkin lymphoma. Overall study findings and caveats: Complete responders' baseline diversity resembled that of newly diagnosed patients.

Using immunoSEQ multiplex PCR, the repertoire was profiled, and TCRdb retains in-frame clones only, with some absent. The data show approximately 60,000 clones, about 87% seen once. All the patients suffered relapse after autologous stem cell transplantation, and brentuximab vedotin exposure differed. The clonotype comes from a human donor with classical Hodgkin lymphoma. The chain carries TRBV18 and TRBJ1-1; D gene uncertain. The starting material was peripheral blood mononuclear cells (PBMCs), obtained at baseline. CDR3 sequence: CASSPRTTGGTEAFF. CDR3 in DNA: TGTGCCAGCTCACCACGGACCACCGGAGGGACTGAAGCTTTCTTT.